This entry describes one T cell receptor beta chain. The antigen remains unidentified. The sample originates from a study of T cells expressing NK-cell markers. Study background: The authors sequenced eight donors, of whom seven were HCMV-seropositive and one was seronegative.

This CDR3 is 15 amino acids long. CDR1 DFQATT and CDR2 SNEGSKA come from the germline V gene (reference sequence). TCRdb re-called the 5' RACE reads, yielding one record per CDR3 amino acid sequence without DNA. This sample's table has 400,000 to 500,000 distinct CDR3 sequences. Findings and limits, study-wide: In a group of about six donors, dominant NKG2C+ clonotypes represented roughly 1.0-7.5% of CD8+ T cells. There were four donors in whom these clonotypes also led the CD3+CD56-NKG2C+ fraction. The HCMV specificity of the expanded NKG2C+ T cell clones stayed unresolved.

The sequencing sample was made of blood T cells: a sorted CD56 or NKG2C T cell subset, CD4+ or CD8+ T cells, or bulk PBMC T cells (not recorded which). The chain uses TRBV20-1 and TRBJ2-3; as DNA is missing, the TRBD1 call by TCRdb cannot be tested. The source is a woman aged 18 to 69 in good health. The CDR3 sequence: CSAAPQRGRTDTQYF.